A selection of T cell receptor beta chains follows, all from one sample in a study of CD8 T cells in Susac syndrome. TCRdb processed the immunoSEQ multiplex PCR reads anew with MiXCR; each CDR3 protein has one entry. This sample has roughly 150,000 distinct CDR3 sequences, with 90% to 95% found just once. The specimen sequenced was CD4+ T cells from PBMCs. The receptors derive from a human donor with Susac syndrome. Each CDR3 is given with its conserved first and last residue. Each record gives: D gene, V gene, J gene, clone size, CDR3 protein, CDR3 DNA. The D gene is left open where the match is weak. Rows may omit the clone size; those that give it use once, few, many or a size class.

D: .; V: TRBV13; J: TRBJ1-3; size: .; CDR3: CASSFGGSFSGNTIYF; DNA: TGTGCCAGCAGCTTCGGGGGCAGCTTCTCTGGAAACACCATATATTTT
D: .; V: TRBV29-1; J: TRBJ1-1; size: .; CDR3: CSARRGGSAEAFF; DNA: TGCAGCGCCAGGAGGGGGGGGTCCGCTGAAGCTTTCTTT
D: .; V: TRBV20-1; J: TRBJ2-7; size: .; CDR3: CSATRRGIGYEQYF; DNA: TGCAGTGCTACTAGACGGGGCATTGGATACGAGCAGTACTTC
D: TRBD2; V: TRBV15; J: TRBJ2-1; size: .; CDR3: CATSPIGGNNNEQFF; DNA: TGTGCCACCAGCCCGATCGGGGGGAATAACAATGAGCAGTTCTTC
D: .; V: TRBV16; J: TRBJ1-6; size: once; CDR3: CASSQLGGAYNSPLHF; DNA: TGTGCCAGCAGCCAATTGGGGGGCGCCTATAATTCACCCCTCCACTTT
D: .; V: TRBV29-1; J: TRBJ2-7; size: .; CDR3: CSVVEGAPYEQYF; DNA: TGCAGCGTTGTGGAGGGGGCCCCCTACGAGCAGTACTTC
D: TRBD1; V: TRBV3-1; J: TRBJ2-1; size: .; CDR3: CASSGQGVPFF; DNA: TGTGCCAGCAGCGGACAGGGGGTACCGTTCTTC
D: .; V: TRBV2; J: TRBJ2-3; size: .; CDR3: CASRPLDPDTQYF; DNA: TGTGCCAGCAGGCCTTTGGACCCAGATACGCAGTATTTT
D: .; V: TRBV29-1; J: TRBJ1-2; size: .; CDR3: CSVEKFLNYGYTF; DNA: TGCAGCGTTGAGAAGTTCCTTAACTATGGCTACACCTTC
D: TRBD1; V: TRBV13; J: TRBJ1-6; size: .; CDR3: CASSRTGGGNSPLHF; DNA: TGTGCCAGCAGCCGGACAGGGGGAGGTAATTCACCCCTCCACTTT
D: .; V: TRBV4-1; J: TRBJ2-1; size: .; CDR3: CASSQDSDGYNEQFF; DNA: TGCGCCAGCAGCCAAGATAGCGACGGTTACAATGAGCAGTTCTTC
D: .; V: TRBV20-1; J: TRBJ1-1; size: .; CDR3: CIGQGVSNTEAFF; DNA: TGCATCGGCCAGGGTGTCTCAAACACTGAAGCTTTCTTT
D: TRBD1; V: TRBV29-1; J: TRBJ1-2; size: .; CDR3: CSVGGDRNYGYTF; DNA: TGCAGCGTTGGGGGGGACAGGAACTATGGCTACACCTTC
D: TRBD2; V: TRBV7-2; J: TRBJ2-7; size: .; CDR3: CASSSGGSSYEQYF; DNA: TGTGCCAGCAGCTCGGGGGGGAGCTCCTACGAGCAGTACTTC
D: .; V: TRBV15; J: TRBJ2-7; size: .; CDR3: CATSPLGQNYEQYF; DNA: TGTGCCACCAGCCCCCTGGGGCAGAACTACGAGCAGTACTTC
D: .; V: TRBV3-1; J: TRBJ1-5; size: .; CDR3: CASSPDGTPNQPQHF; DNA: TGTGCCAGCAGCCCTGACGGGACCCCAAATCAGCCCCAGCATTTT
D: TRBD1; V: TRBV20-1; J: TRBJ1-6; size: .; CDR3: CSARDQLGTVLFSPLHF; DNA: TGCAGTGCTAGAGATCAACTAGGGACAGTCTTGTTCTCACCCCTCCACTTT
D: .; V: TRBV20-1; J: TRBJ1-1; size: .; CDR3: CSASRVGTEAFF; DNA: TGCAGTGCTTCCAGGGTAGGCACTGAAGCTTTCTTT
D: .; V: TRBV5-1; J: TRBJ2-7; size: .; CDR3: CASSIGYSYEQYF; DNA: TGCGCCAGCAGCATCGGGTACTCCTACGAGCAGTACTTC
D: TRBD1; V: TRBV10-3; J: TRBJ1-6; size: .; CDR3: CAIKGQGNSPLHF; DNA: TGTGCCATCAAGGGACAGGGTAATTCACCCCTCCACTTT
D: TRBD1; V: TRBV9; J: TRBJ2-5; size: .; CDR3: CASSPRDRLETQYF; DNA: TGTGCCAGCAGCCCCCGGGACAGGCTGGAGACCCAGTACTTC
D: TRBD2; V: TRBV19; J: TRBJ2-1; size: .; CDR3: CASSPSSGQHNEQFF; DNA: TGTGCCAGTAGTCCGTCTAGCGGGCAACACAATGAGCAGTTCTTC
D: .; V: TRBV29-1; J: TRBJ2-5; size: .; CDR3: CSVEAGAQETQYF; DNA: TGCAGCGTTGAGGCAGGGGCCCAAGAGACCCAGTACTTC
D: .; V: TRBV5-4; J: TRBJ2-1; size: .; CDR3: CASSLGGGSYNEQFF; DNA: TGTGCCAGCAGCTTGGGAGGGGGCTCCTACAATGAGCAGTTCTTC
D: .; V: TRBV20-1; J: TRBJ2-1; size: .; CDR3: CSARQGSYNEQFF; DNA: TGCAGTGCTAGACAGGGCTCCTACAATGAGCAGTTCTTC
D: .; V: TRBV5-1; J: TRBJ2-7; size: .; CDR3: CASSPRRWLVGSYEQYF; DNA: TGCGCCAGCAGCCCCCGCCGGTGGTTGGTTGGGTCCTACGAGCAGTACTTC
D: .; V: TRBV29-1; J: TRBJ1-1; size: .; CDR3: CSVETANTEAFF; DNA: TGCAGCGTTGAAACAGCGAACACTGAAGCTTTCTTT
D: .; V: TRBV2; J: TRBJ1-1; size: .; CDR3: CASRLATGNTEAFF; DNA: TGTGCCAGCAGACTTGCCACGGGAAACACTGAAGCTTTCTTT
D: TRBD2; V: TRBV4-2; J: TRBJ2-3; size: .; CDR3: CASSHGGLAGRGTQYF; DNA: TGTGCCAGCAGCCATGGGGGACTAGCGGGGAGGGGTACGCAGTATTTT
D: .; V: TRBV5-1; J: TRBJ2-1; size: .; CDR3: CASSLVVGTFNEQFF; DNA: TGCGCCAGCAGCTTGGTAGTAGGGACCTTCAATGAGCAGTTCTTC
D: TRBD1; V: TRBV20-1; J: TRBJ1-5; size: .; CDR3: CSAGQGGSQPQHF; DNA: TGCAGTGCTGGACAGGGGGGGAGTCAGCCCCAGCATTTT
D: TRBD1; V: TRBV20-1; J: TRBJ2-7; size: .; CDR3: CSAITGGASYEQYF; DNA: TGCAGTGCTATTACAGGGGGCGCGAGCTACGAGCAGTACTTC
D: .; V: TRBV5-6; J: TRBJ2-3; size: .; CDR3: CASSSDLWDTQYF; DNA: TGTGCCAGCAGCTCGGACCTCTGGGATACGCAGTATTTT
D: TRBD1; V: TRBV7-9; J: TRBJ2-5; size: .; CDR3: CASSLRTGAPVETQYF; DNA: TGTGCCAGCAGCCTCCGAACAGGGGCGCCGGTGGAGACCCAGTACTTC
D: .; V: TRBV7-2; J: TRBJ2-2; size: .; CDR3: CASRFTGLGELFF; DNA: TGTGCCAGCAGATTCACAGGGCTCGGGGAGCTGTTTTTT
D: .; V: TRBV7-9; J: TRBJ2-7; size: .; CDR3: CASSLVGRDYEQYF; DNA: TGTGCCAGCAGCTTAGTTGGCAGGGACTACGAGCAGTACTTC
D: .; V: TRBV29-1; J: TRBJ1-2; size: .; CDR3: CSVNLFGGYGYTF; DNA: TGCAGCGTTAACCTATTCGGGGGCTATGGCTACACCTTC
D: .; V: TRBV7-3; J: TRBJ2-3; size: .; CDR3: CASSLSEDTQYF; DNA: TGTGCCAGCAGCTTATCGGAAGATACGCAGTATTTT